The T cell receptor (beta chain) under discussion was sequenced for a study of blood T cell repertoires in COVID-19. For the study at large: Nucleic acid was either cDNA or gDNA, and it came from T cells, B-cell-depleted T cells, or PBMCs.

CDR3 length equals 13 residues. The germline V gene has CDR1 GTSNPN and CDR2 SVGIG (reference sequence). J lost 7 bases, V lost 5 bases, and 8 bases had no gene match. Cohorts were based on clinical histories the participants reported. The protocol was immunoSEQ multiplex PCR, while the TCRdb copy is restricted to in-frame clones and leaves out a portion. The data show 150,000 to 200,000 clones, with roughly 84% seen just once and around 1.2% held by the top ten. The TCR sequence derives from a human donor with acute COVID-19. The donor label of this sample is uncertain. The chain links TRBV30 to TRBJ1-2; 9 bases fit TRBD1. Sequenced input: PBMCs or T cells enriched from blood (not recorded which). CDR3 in amino acids: CAWLPGQGVGYTF. The CDR3 nucleotides are TGTGCCTGGTTACCGGGACAGGGTGTTGGCTACACCTTC.